This T cell receptor (beta chain) appears in the sequencing data of a study of blood T cells in healthy people across ages. A few counts support this clonotype. CDR3 size: 14 residues. Germline CDR1 reads SGHTA; CDR2 reads FQGNSA. Trimming took off 5 bases at V and 1 base at J, with 12 bases between the two ends. A second PCR, run for roughly 7 to 12 cycles, used a sample-barcoded 5' primer plus a J-beta primer mix. TCRdb fed the 5' RACE reads into MiXCR, producing one record per CDR3 protein. This sample has hundreds of thousands of distinct CDR3 sequences, with approximately 60% found just once. What was sequenced was blood. The chain couples TRBV7-2 to TRBJ2-7; D perhaps matches TRBD1 (6 bases). This clonotype originated in a man aged 40-55 years in good health. CDR3 sequence: CASSQTGISYEQYF. In DNA, the CDR3 is TGTGCCAGCAGCCAAACAGGGATTTCCTACGAGCAGTACTTC. The full variable domain, with the rest looked up from reference TRBV7-2 and TRBJ2-7, is GAGVSQSPSNKVTEKGKDVELRCDPISGHTALYWYRQSLGQGLEFLIYFQGNSAPDKSGLPSDRFSAERTGGSVSTLTIQRTQQEDSAVYLCASSQTGISYEQYFGPGTRLTVT.